The rows below give T cell receptor beta chains drawn from one sample of a study of T cell changes during pregnancy in multiple sclerosis. Clones were read by immunoSEQ multiplex PCR, and TCRdb kept only the in-frame ones, dropping some. Of over 35,000 clones in the sample, about 94% were seen once. The source was CD4+ T cells from peripheral blood mononuclear cells, collected in the second trimester of pregnancy. These TCRs come from a female donor with multiple sclerosis, enrolled in a pregnancy study. Both conserved end residues are part of each CDR3. Each record gives: clone size, D gene, J gene, V gene, CDR3 DNA, CDR3 protein. The D gene is left open where the match is weak. Expanded clones get a size class; other rows say once, few or many, or leave the size out.

abundance: .; d_gene: .; j_gene: TRBJ2-2; v_gene: TRBV5-4; CDR3nt: TGTGCCAGCAGCTTCCGAACAGGGTCGAACACCGGGGAGCTGTTTTTT; CDR3aa: CASSFRTGSNTGELFF
abundance: .; d_gene: .; j_gene: TRBJ2-4; v_gene: TRBV7-9; CDR3nt: TGTGCCAGCAGCTCATACAGGAGCAACCGAGGCAAAAACATTCAGTACTTC; CDR3aa: CASSSYRSNRGKNIQYF
abundance: .; d_gene: TRBD1; j_gene: TRBJ1-2; v_gene: TRBV12-5; CDR3nt: TGTGCTAGTGGTTCGACCGGGACAGCCTATGGCTACACCTTC; CDR3aa: CASGSTGTAYGYTF
abundance: .; d_gene: TRBD1; j_gene: TRBJ2-7; v_gene: TRBV28; CDR3nt: TGTGCCAGCTACCTGGGAGCAGGGGGTGGGGAGCAGTACTTC; CDR3aa: CASYLGAGGGEQYF
abundance: .; d_gene: TRBD1; j_gene: TRBJ1-1; v_gene: TRBV7-9; CDR3nt: TGTGCCAGCAGCGCCACAGGGGTGAACACTGAAGCTTTCTTT; CDR3aa: CASSATGVNTEAFF
abundance: .; d_gene: .; j_gene: TRBJ2-2; v_gene: TRBV7-2; CDR3nt: TGTGCCAGCAGCTGGGACTCGGGGGAGCTGTTTTTT; CDR3aa: CASSWDSGELFF
abundance: .; d_gene: .; j_gene: TRBJ2-2; v_gene: TRBV28; CDR3nt: TGTGCCAGCAGTTTAAGTATTACACCCGGGGAGCTGTTTTTT; CDR3aa: CASSLSITPGELFF
abundance: .; d_gene: .; j_gene: TRBJ2-3; v_gene: TRBV12-5; CDR3nt: TGTGCTAGTGGTTTGGTATTTCCGGGCACAGATACGCAGTATTTT; CDR3aa: CASGLVFPGTDTQYF
abundance: once; d_gene: TRBD2; j_gene: TRBJ2-3; v_gene: TRBV6-6; CDR3nt: TGTGCCAGCAGTTACCTAGCGGGGGACACAGATACGCAGTATTTT; CDR3aa: CASSYLAGDTDTQYF
abundance: .; d_gene: TRBD1; j_gene: TRBJ1-1; v_gene: TRBV6-5; CDR3nt: TGTGCCAGCACTCGAGGGACAGGGGTGAACACTGAAGCTTTCTTT; CDR3aa: CASTRGTGVNTEAFF
abundance: .; d_gene: .; j_gene: TRBJ2-1; v_gene: TRBV11-3; CDR3nt: TGTGCCAGCAGCCCCGACTCCAGCTCCTACAATGAGCAGTTCTTC; CDR3aa: CASSPDSSSYNEQFF
abundance: .; d_gene: .; j_gene: TRBJ2-6; v_gene: TRBV7-3; CDR3nt: TGTGCCAGCAGCCAACCGGGGGCTGGGGCCAACGTCCTGACTTTC; CDR3aa: CASSQPGAGANVLTF
abundance: .; d_gene: TRBD2; j_gene: TRBJ2-5; v_gene: TRBV25-1; CDR3nt: TGTGCCAGCAGTGAAGTAAGACTAGCGGGAGTTCAAGAGACCCAGTACTTC; CDR3aa: CASSEVRLAGVQETQYF
abundance: .; d_gene: .; j_gene: TRBJ1-5; v_gene: TRBV27; CDR3nt: TGTGCCAGCAAAGCCACACGGGGTCGAAATCAGCCCCAGCATTTT; CDR3aa: CASKATRGRNQPQHF
abundance: .; d_gene: TRBD2; j_gene: TRBJ2-2; v_gene: TRBV27; CDR3nt: TGTGCCAGCAGACCCACTAGCGGGGTTTACACCGGGGAGCTGTTTTTT; CDR3aa: CASRPTSGVYTGELFF
abundance: .; d_gene: TRBD2; j_gene: TRBJ2-1; v_gene: TRBV2; CDR3nt: TGTGCCACCGGGACTAGCGGGAGGAGTCCCTACAATGAGCAGTTCTTC; CDR3aa: CATGTSGRSPYNEQFF
abundance: .; d_gene: .; j_gene: TRBJ1-5; v_gene: TRBV19; CDR3nt: TGTGCCAGTAGTATAGGGGGGCAGTTCAATCAGCCCCAGCATTTT; CDR3aa: CASSIGGQFNQPQHF
abundance: .; d_gene: TRBD2; j_gene: TRBJ2-1; v_gene: TRBV18; CDR3nt: TGTGCCAGCTCACCACGGTCGGGGGGGTATGAGCAGTTCTTC; CDR3aa: CASSPRSGGYEQFF
abundance: .; d_gene: TRBD1; j_gene: TRBJ1-1; v_gene: TRBV6-4; CDR3nt: TGTGCCAGCAGTGACCACAGGGGGCGCCGAACTGAAGCTTTCTTT; CDR3aa: CASSDHRGRRTEAFF
abundance: .; d_gene: .; j_gene: TRBJ2-7; v_gene: TRBV20-1; CDR3nt: TGCAGTGCTAGGGCCTCTCACGAGCAGTACTTC; CDR3aa: CSARASHEQYF
abundance: .; d_gene: .; j_gene: TRBJ1-1; v_gene: TRBV9; CDR3nt: TGTGCCAGCAGCTCTCGTGGGCAGGGATGGACTGAAGCTTTCTTT; CDR3aa: CASSSRGQGWTEAFF
abundance: .; d_gene: .; j_gene: TRBJ1-2; v_gene: TRBV20-1; CDR3nt: TGCAGTGCTAGAGTAGGAGGTGGCTACACCTTC; CDR3aa: CSARVGGGYTF
abundance: .; d_gene: TRBD2; j_gene: TRBJ2-1; v_gene: TRBV6-4; CDR3nt: TGTGCCAGCGCAGATAAAGGCGGCGGGAGGGCCGTTGAGCAGTTCTTC; CDR3aa: CASADKGGGRAVEQFF
abundance: .; d_gene: TRBD2; j_gene: TRBJ2-7; v_gene: TRBV28; CDR3nt: TGTGCCAGCAGGCCCGGGACTAGCTTCATGTACGAGCAGTACTTC; CDR3aa: CASRPGTSFMYEQYF
abundance: .; d_gene: TRBD1; j_gene: TRBJ2-3; v_gene: TRBV7-2; CDR3nt: TGTGCCAGCAGCTTAACGGGACAGGGGATGGTTACGCAGTATTTT; CDR3aa: CASSLTGQGMVTQYF
abundance: .; d_gene: .; j_gene: TRBJ2-2; v_gene: TRBV5-1; CDR3nt: TGCGCCAGCAGCTTCGGACAGATGAACACCGGGGAGCTGTTTTTT; CDR3aa: CASSFGQMNTGELFF
abundance: .; d_gene: TRBD1; j_gene: TRBJ1-3; v_gene: TRBV5-6; CDR3nt: TGTGCCAGCAGCTTGCTGACAGGGAAGAGCTCTGGAAACACCATATATTTT; CDR3aa: CASSLLTGKSSGNTIYF
abundance: .; d_gene: .; j_gene: TRBJ2-4; v_gene: TRBV9; CDR3nt: TGTGCCAGCAGCGTAGGTGGGCAGGCCAAAAACATTCAGTACTTC; CDR3aa: CASSVGGQAKNIQYF
abundance: .; d_gene: TRBD1; j_gene: TRBJ1-2; v_gene: TRBV7-9; CDR3nt: TGTGCCAGCAGGCCTAGAAGGACAGGGGGTGCCTATGGCTACACCTTC; CDR3aa: CASRPRRTGGAYGYTF
abundance: .; d_gene: .; j_gene: TRBJ1-2; v_gene: TRBV2; CDR3nt: TGTGCCAGCAGTGCAGGGAGGAAGGACTATGGCTACACCTTC; CDR3aa: CASSAGRKDYGYTF
abundance: once; d_gene: .; j_gene: TRBJ2-5; v_gene: TRBV19; CDR3nt: TGTGCCAGTAGTATAGCCCGAGACTTATCACAAGAGACCCAGTACTTC; CDR3aa: CASSIARDLSQETQYF
abundance: once; d_gene: TRBD1; j_gene: TRBJ1-4; v_gene: TRBV5-4; CDR3nt: TGTGCCAGCAGCGCCCGAGGGACAGGGACGGAAAAACTGTTTTTT; CDR3aa: CASSARGTGTEKLFF
abundance: .; d_gene: TRBD1; j_gene: TRBJ1-2; v_gene: TRBV4-3; CDR3nt: TGCGCCAGCAGCTCCAGGGACAGGGATAACTATGGCTACACCTTC; CDR3aa: CASSSRDRDNYGYTF
abundance: .; d_gene: TRBD1; j_gene: TRBJ1-5; v_gene: TRBV28; CDR3nt: TGTGCCAGCGGAGAGGGACAGTATAGCAATCAGCCCCAGCATTTT; CDR3aa: CASGEGQYSNQPQHF
abundance: once; d_gene: TRBD1; j_gene: TRBJ2-7; v_gene: TRBV29-1; CDR3nt: TGCAGCGCAACAGGGGTGTACGAGCAGTACTTC; CDR3aa: CSATGVYEQYF
abundance: .; d_gene: TRBD2; j_gene: TRBJ2-1; v_gene: TRBV5-4; CDR3nt: TGTGCCAGCAGCGTCGGACTAGCGGGGAATTACAATGAGCAGTTCTTC; CDR3aa: CASSVGLAGNYNEQFF
abundance: once; d_gene: TRBD1; j_gene: TRBJ2-1; v_gene: TRBV5-1; CDR3nt: TGCGCCAGCAGCTTGGTGGGACAGAACTACAATGAGCAGTTCTTC; CDR3aa: CASSLVGQNYNEQFF
abundance: .; d_gene: .; j_gene: TRBJ1-5; v_gene: TRBV28; CDR3nt: TGTGCCAGCACGAGGAGCAATCAGCCCCAGCATTTT; CDR3aa: CASTRSNQPQHF
abundance: .; d_gene: .; j_gene: TRBJ1-5; v_gene: TRBV19; CDR3nt: TGTGCCAGTACGGAGACAGTAACCAGCAATCAGCCCCAGCATTTT; CDR3aa: CASTETVTSNQPQHF
abundance: .; d_gene: .; j_gene: TRBJ1-1; v_gene: TRBV14; CDR3nt: TGTGCCAGCGCCGGGTTCACTGAAGCTTTCTTT; CDR3aa: CASAGFTEAFF
abundance: .; d_gene: .; j_gene: TRBJ2-1; v_gene: TRBV5-1; CDR3nt: TGCGCCAGCAGTCGGGACTGGGGCAGTGAGCAGTTCTTC; CDR3aa: CASSRDWGSEQFF
abundance: .; d_gene: .; j_gene: TRBJ1-4; v_gene: TRBV25-1; CDR3nt: TGTGCCAGCTCTCAACCTGGGGGCGAAAAACTGTTTTTT; CDR3aa: CASSQPGGEKLFF
abundance: .; d_gene: TRBD2; j_gene: TRBJ2-2; v_gene: TRBV5-1; CDR3nt: TGCGCCAGCAGTCATAAAACAGCGGGGGCGACTACCGGGGAGCTGTTTTTT; CDR3aa: CASSHKTAGATTGELFF